Below, 18 T cell receptor beta chains from the same sample are listed, as sequenced in a study of T cells and Merkel cell carcinoma outcomes. Sequencing used immunoSEQ multiplex PCR; TCRdb keeps in-frame clones, though not all of them. The table records 15,000 to 25,000 clones, over 75% of them present only once. The specimen was tumor tissue from Merkel cell carcinoma. These receptor sequences come from a human donor with Merkel cell carcinoma.

The chain is built from TRBV7-9 and TRBJ1-4; D is perhaps TRBD1 (6 bases). Trimming took off 4 bases at V and 8 bases at J, with 26 bases between the two ends. The CDR3 is made up of 18 amino acids. The germline V gene has CDR1 SEHNR and CDR2 FQNEAQ (reference sequence). CDR3: CASSSDRDTRQSLEKLFF. The DNA of the CDR3 is TGTGCCAGCAGCTCCGACCGGGACACACGGCAATCATTGGAAAAACTGTTTTTT.

This clone turned up a few times. An end of the junction differs from the germline gene, which may be a read error. The chain employs TRBV7-7 and TRBJ1-5; D uncertain. Germline V gene sequence: CDR1 SSHAT, CDR2 FNYEAQ (reference sequence). This CDR3 is built from 11 residues. The CDR3, as DNA: TGTGCTAGCAGACCTGGGCAGCCCCAGCATTTT. This gives the protein CASRPGQPQHF.

This rearrangement joins TRBV5-1 to TRBJ2-3; D call uncertain. The length of the CDR3 is 13 residues. Germline V lookup: CDR1 SGHRS, CDR2 YFSETQ. Trimming cost V 4 bases and J 3 bases, with 9 bases left between them. The CDR3 here is CASSPWGTDTQYF. The CDR3 bases are TGCGCCAGCAGCCCGTGGGGAACAGATACGCAGTATTTT.

This chain uses TRBV4-2 with TRBJ2-2; D is unclear. The germline V gene has CDR1 LGHNA and CDR2 YNFKEQ. V gave up 8 bases and J gave up 0 bases, with 10 bases separating them. This CDR3 region has 14 residues. CDR3 in amino acids: CASEKHTNTGELFF. CDR3 coding DNA: TGTGCCAGCGAGAAACACACGAACACCGGGGAGCTGTTTTTT.

The rearrangement joins TRBV27 to TRBJ2-7, with 7 bases matching TRBD1. V lost 8 bases, J lost 3 bases, and 13 bases stayed unmatched. Germline CDR1 and CDR2: MNHEY and SMNVEV (reference sequence). The CDR3 extends over 15 amino acids. Here the CDR3 reads CASSPQGVNFYEQYF. For the CDR3, the DNA is TGTGCCAGCTCCCCCCAGGGGGTGAACTTCTACGAGCAGTACTTC.

This chain connects TRBV11-3 to TRBJ1-4; maybe TRBD1 (6 bases). Trimming took off 4 bases at V and 8 bases at J, with 20 bases between the two ends. Germline V CDR1 and CDR2: SGHNT, YENEEA. This CDR3 is 16 amino acids long. The CDR3 protein is CASSSHEPGAWEKLFF. The DNA for the CDR3 is TGTGCCAGCAGCTCCCACGAACCAGGGGCTTGGGAAAAACTGTTTTTT.

The chain couples TRBV19 to TRBJ2-3, with TRBD2 matching over 8 bases. The CDR3 is 16 amino acids. Trimming at V came to 3 bases and at J to 2 bases, leaving 7 bases not matched to a gene. Germline V gene data show CDR1 as LNHDA and CDR2 as SQIVND (reference sequence). In DNA, the CDR3 is TGTGCCAGTAGTATGCGGCAGCGGGGGTTCACAGATACGCAGTATTTT. This encodes CASSMRQRGFTDTQYF.

The V call is TRBV18, the J call TRBJ1-5; TRBD1 matches at 7 bases. Trimming removed 4 bases from V and 1 base from J; junction bases left unmatched: 1. This CDR3 region has 14 residues. Per the germline V gene, CDR1 is KGHSH and CDR2 is LQKENI. The CDR3 nucleotides are TGTGCCAGCTCACGACAGGGAAGCAATCAGCCCCAGCATTTT. Translated, it gives CASSRQGSNQPQHF.

This clone was seen only a few times. The chain employs TRBV6-5 and TRBJ1-6, with D possibly matching TRBD1 (5 bases). Germline-derived CDR1 and CDR2 are MNHEY and SVGAGI. The CDR3 has 14 residues. The CDR3 loop is CASGFSSYNSPLHF. CDR3 in DNA: TGTGCATCAGGGTTCAGCTCCTATAATTCACCCCTCCACTTT.

This sequence joins TRBV16 and TRBJ2-7; unclear D gene. Trimming stripped 4 bases from V and 6 bases from J, with 13 bases between. CDR3 length: 13 amino acids. CDR1 and CDR2 (germline): KGHSY, FQNENV. The CDR3 bases are TGTGCCAGCAGCCCTAAATGGACGGGCGAGCAGTACTTC. It specifies CASSPKWTGEQYF.

V gene TRBV9 combines with J gene TRBJ2-2; D is unclear. V lost 0 bases and J lost 6, with 15 bases in between. Per germline, CDR1 SGDLS and CDR2 YYNGEE. The CDR3 is 16 amino acids. This CDR3 is CASSVDKKGDAGELFF. The CDR3 coding sequence is TGTGCCAGCAGCGTAGATAAGAAAGGTGACGCCGGGGAGCTGTTTTTT.

The chain links TRBV11-3 to TRBJ2-5; 8 nucleotides agree with TRBD1. Germline CDR1 SGHNT, CDR2 YENEEA. CDR3 length equals 17 residues. Trimming cost V 5 bases and J 3 bases; bases outside gene matches: 14. CDR3 sequence (DNA): TGTGCCAGCAGCCCTGGACAGGGCGAGTTATATGAAGAGACCCAGTACTTC. This gives the protein CASSPGQGELYEETQYF.

The CDR3 loop is CASSISFGHLANYGYTF. The CDR3 nucleotides are TGCGCCAGCAGCATTAGTTTTGGGCACCTCGCTAACTATGGCTACACCTTC. The genes are TRBV4-1 and TRBJ1-2; D call uncertain. V was trimmed by 5 bases and J by 0 bases, leaving 19 bases between them. This CDR3 comprises 17 residues. In germline, CDR1 is MGHRA, CDR2 YSYEKL.

This clone has a handful of counts. V and J are TRBV9 and TRBJ2-2; D uncertain. This CDR3 contains 14 residues. CDR1 is SGDLS, CDR2 YYNGEE, per germline. V lost 3 bases and J 8 bases, leaving 14 bases between the germline ends. The CDR3 sequence is CASSAQVSVGELFF. CDR3 nucleotide sequence: TGTGCCAGCAGCGCCCAGGTTTCGGTAGGGGAGCTGTTTTTT. Full variable domain (outside the CDR3, taken from reference TRBV9 and TRBJ2-2): DSGVTQTPKHLITATGQRVTLRCSPRSGDLSVYWYQQSLDQGLQFLIQYYNGEERAKGNILERFSAQQFPDLHSELNLSSLELGDSALYFCASSAQVSVGELFFGEGSRLTVL.

The chain combines TRBV28 with TRBJ1-2; a possible D gene is TRBD1 (5 bases). The CDR3 contains 14 residues. Germline CDR1 reads MDHEN; CDR2 reads SYDVKM. V gave up 6 bases and J gave up 8 bases, with 19 bases separating them. The CDR3 nucleotides are TGTGCCAGCAGCCCCCCCTGGGGACGGGGCGGCTACACCTTC. Translating gives CASSPPWGRGGYTF.

This sequence joins TRBV15 and TRBJ1-5; D uncertain. Trimming took off 0 bases at V and 8 bases at J, with 8 bases between the two ends. There are 13 residues in the CDR3. The germline CDR1 and CDR2 sequences are LNHNV and YYDKDF (reference sequence). The CDR3: CATSRDLEEPQHF. The CDR3 DNA sequence: TGTGCCACCAGCAGAGATCTTGAGGAGCCCCAGCATTTT.

The genes are TRBV28 and TRBJ2-1, with D uncertain. The V and J ends lost 6 bases and 3 bases respectively, with 21 bases between them. The CDR3 loop spans 17 amino acids. The germline V gene encodes CDR1 MDHEN and CDR2 SYDVKM. The CDR3 DNA reads TGTGCCAGCAGAGTTTTGAAATGGTCCGGGTACTACAATGAGCAGTTCTTC. It translates to CASRVLKWSGYYNEQFF.

V is TRBV5-1 and J is TRBJ1-3, with D unresolved. CDR3 length equals 11 residues. The V gene lost 5 bases and the J gene lost 3 bases, with 3 bases spanning the gap. Germline values: CDR1 SGHRS, CDR2 YFSETQ. The CDR3 loop reads CASSNGNTIYF. The CDR3 DNA reads TGCGCCAGCAGTAATGGAAACACCATATATTTT.